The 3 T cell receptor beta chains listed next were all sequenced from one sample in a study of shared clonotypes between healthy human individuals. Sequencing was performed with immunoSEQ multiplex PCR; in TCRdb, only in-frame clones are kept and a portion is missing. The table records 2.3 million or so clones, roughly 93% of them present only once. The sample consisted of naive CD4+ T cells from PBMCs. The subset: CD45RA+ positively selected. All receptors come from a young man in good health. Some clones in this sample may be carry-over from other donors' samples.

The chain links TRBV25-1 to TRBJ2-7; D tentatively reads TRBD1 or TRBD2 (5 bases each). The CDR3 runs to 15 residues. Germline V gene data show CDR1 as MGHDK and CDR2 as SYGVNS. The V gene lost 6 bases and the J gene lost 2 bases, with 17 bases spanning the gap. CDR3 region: CASSQRGVGAYEQYF. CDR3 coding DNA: TGTGCCAGCAGCCAAAGGGGAGTTGGGGCCTACGAGCAGTACTTC.

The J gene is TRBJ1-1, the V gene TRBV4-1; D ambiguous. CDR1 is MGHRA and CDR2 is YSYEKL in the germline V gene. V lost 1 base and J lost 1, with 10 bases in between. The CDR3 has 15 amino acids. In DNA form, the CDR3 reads TGCGCCAGCAGCCAAGGGGTAGGGCCGAACACTGAAGCTTTCTTT. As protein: CASSQGVGPNTEAFF.

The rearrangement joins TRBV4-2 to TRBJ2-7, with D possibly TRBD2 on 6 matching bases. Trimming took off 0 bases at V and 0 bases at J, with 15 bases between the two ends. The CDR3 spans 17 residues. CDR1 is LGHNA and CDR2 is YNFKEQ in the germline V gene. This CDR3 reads CASSQDLSGLSSYEQYF. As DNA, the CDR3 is TGTGCCAGCAGCCAAGATCTCAGCGGGCTATCCTCCTACGAGCAGTACTTC.